This TCR beta chain was profiled in a study of early T cells in non-severe SARS-CoV-2 infection. This clonotype was picked up many times. V shed 7 bases and J 7 bases; nucleotides not matched to a gene: 3. The length of the CDR3 is 13 residues. The germline CDR1 and CDR2 sequences are MNHEY and SVGAGI. Unique molecular identifiers were affixed to single, distinct cDNA molecules. TCRdb re-derived calls from the 5' RACE reads in MiXCR, one entry per CDR3 protein. The repertoire has roughly 46,000 distinct CDR3 sequences, almost 5.5% of them found once; the top ten carry 5.4%. This receptor was identified in an adult who was a healthcare worker with PCR-confirmed SARS-CoV-2 infection or an uninfected control (not recorded which). The chain combines TRBV6-5 with TRBJ2-1; TRBD2 aligns across 11 bases. The sample in question was whole blood, obtained at baseline. The CDR3 region is CASKTSGGNEQFF. DNA for the CDR3: TGTGCCAGCAAAACTAGCGGGGGAAATGAGCAGTTCTTC.